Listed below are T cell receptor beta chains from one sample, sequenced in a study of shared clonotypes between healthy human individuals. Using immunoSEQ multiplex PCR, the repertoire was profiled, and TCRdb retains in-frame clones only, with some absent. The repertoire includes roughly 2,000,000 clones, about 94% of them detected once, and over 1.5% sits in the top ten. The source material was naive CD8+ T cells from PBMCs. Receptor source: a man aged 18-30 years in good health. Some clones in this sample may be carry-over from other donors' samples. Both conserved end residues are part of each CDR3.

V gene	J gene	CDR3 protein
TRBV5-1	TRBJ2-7	CASSPGLNYEQYF
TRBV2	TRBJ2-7	CASSPTAGTSYEQYF
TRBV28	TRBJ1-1	CASSLWGGYNAEAFF
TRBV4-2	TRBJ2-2	CASSQWYGSGELFF
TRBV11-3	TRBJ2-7	CASSRAAGAEQYF
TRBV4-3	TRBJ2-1	CASSPRISGLAGYEQFF
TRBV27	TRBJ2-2	CASSLFPGGVPNTGELFF
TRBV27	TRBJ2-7	CASSFGQGGRYEQYF
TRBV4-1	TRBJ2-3	CASSQRRLAGIPSGDTQYF
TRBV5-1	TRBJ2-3	CASSYQREEDTQYF
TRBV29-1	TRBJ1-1	CSVAGVTEAFF
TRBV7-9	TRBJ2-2	CASTGTDGTGELFF
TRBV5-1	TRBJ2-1	CASSAGLAGAYNEQFF
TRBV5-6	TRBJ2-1	CASSLDRDEQFF
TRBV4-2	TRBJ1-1	CASSQDLAGRDTEAFF
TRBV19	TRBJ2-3	CASSLTGDGTDTQYF